A selection of T cell receptor beta chains follows, all from one sample in a study of spatial heterogeneity in lung cancer. MiXCR, run by TCRdb on the 5' RACE reads, gives a single entry per CDR3 protein. Here the sample spans more than 45,000 distinct CDR3 sequences, roughly 5% being singletons. Sequences were derived from PBMCs, sampled at surgery. The source of these receptors is a male donor with early-stage non-small cell lung cancer. Each CDR3 is given with its conserved first and last residue. The D gene is left open where the match is weak. Clone size, where shown, is once, few, many, or a class for clones that have expanded.

d_call	v_call	j_call	clone_size	cdr3_aa	cdr3_nt
.	TRBV6-5	TRBJ2-5	many	CASSYGRRETQYF	TGTGCCAGCAGTTATGGTAGACGAGAGACCCAGTACTTC
.	TRBV18	TRBJ1-6	many	CASSSYRYNSPLHF	TGTGCCAGCTCGTCCTACCGCTATAATTCACCCCTCCACTTT
.	TRBV6-2/TRBV6-3	TRBJ1-6	few	CATVREYNSPLHF	TGTGCCACCGTCCGGGAGTATAATTCACCCCTCCACTTT
.	TRBV28	TRBJ1-3	.	CASSISTDPGNTIYF	TGTGCCAGCAGTATCTCGACGGATCCTGGAAACACCATATATTTT
TRBD2	TRBV7-2	TRBJ2-7	many	CASSLHIQRGAYEQYF	TGTGCCAGCAGCCTCCACATCCAGCGGGGGGCCTACGAGCAGTACTTC
.	TRBV10-3	TRBJ1-2	many	CAISEPGEGRSYGYTF	TGTGCCATCAGTGAGCCAGGCGAGGGCCGAAGCTATGGCTACACCTTC
TRBD1	TRBV5-4	TRBJ2-1	many	CASSLQGQGYFEQFF	TGTGCCAGCAGCTTACAGGGACAGGGGTATTTTGAGCAGTTCTTC
.	TRBV18	TRBJ2-7	.	CASSQVSWDEQYF	TGTGCCAGCTCCCAGGTTAGCTGGGACGAGCAGTACTTC
TRBD2	TRBV12-3/TRBV12-4	TRBJ2-7	many	CASSHSGRGDEQYF	TGTGCCAGCAGCCATAGCGGGAGAGGTGACGAGCAGTACTTC
TRBD1	TRBV12-3/TRBV12-4	TRBJ2-5	many	CASSFGDRGRGETQYF	TGTGCCAGCAGTTTCGGGGACAGGGGAAGGGGAGAGACCCAGTACTTC
TRBD2	TRBV3-1	TRBJ2-1	many	CASSLLSKAGDYNEQFF	TGTGCCAGCAGCCTTTTGAGTAAGGCGGGAGACTACAATGAGCAGTTCTTC
TRBD1	TRBV6-4	TRBJ1-2	many	CASTPIRDRGLGYGYTF	TGTGCCAGCACGCCTATCCGGGACAGGGGGCTTGGCTATGGCTACACCTTC
.	TRBV29-1	TRBJ2-5	many	CSVVTSSYQETQYF	TGCAGCGTTGTAACCAGCTCGTACCAAGAGACCCAGTACTTC
TRBD1	TRBV7-2	TRBJ1-4	many	CASSLVSGGSEKLFF	TGTGCCAGCAGCTTGGTATCAGGGGGCAGTGAAAAACTGTTTTTT
.	TRBV6-1	TRBJ2-7	many	CASSEAYGGIYEQYF	TGTGCCAGCAGTGAAGCTTACGGGGGAATCTACGAGCAGTACTTC
TRBD1	TRBV5-1	TRBJ2-7	many	CASSLGGQPTLEQYF	TGCGCCAGCAGCTTGGGGGGACAGCCAACTCTCGAGCAGTACTTC
.	TRBV4-2	TRBJ1-1	many	CASSQGVDGITEAFF	TGTGCCAGCAGCCAAGGGGTGGACGGAATCACTGAAGCTTTCTTT
.	TRBV7-7	TRBJ2-5	many	CASSSLIRGQETQYF	TGTGCTAGCAGCAGTCTCATCAGAGGGCAAGAGACCCAGTACTTC
TRBD1	TRBV28	TRBJ1-5	many	CASSSRDREVQPQHF	TGTGCCAGCAGTTCCCGGGACAGGGAGGTACAGCCCCAGCATTTT
TRBD1	TRBV5-1	TRBJ2-5	many	CASSLAVYAGGETQYF	TGCGCCAGCAGCTTGGCTGTCTATGCAGGGGGAGAGACCCAGTACTTC
.	TRBV14	TRBJ2-1	many	CASSPRRDVNEQFF	TGTGCCAGCAGCCCCAGGAGGGATGTCAATGAGCAGTTCTTC
TRBD1	TRBV29-1	TRBJ2-5	many	CSVEYRDSLGETQYF	TGCAGCGTTGAATATAGGGACAGCCTTGGGGAGACCCAGTACTTC
.	TRBV20-1	TRBJ2-1	many	CSARDGRNEQFF	TGCAGTGCTAGAGATGGAAGGAATGAGCAGTTCTTC
.	TRBV29-1	TRBJ1-4	few	CSVLTPSLELFF	TGCAGCGTCCTGACCCCGTCTCTGGAACTGTTTTTT